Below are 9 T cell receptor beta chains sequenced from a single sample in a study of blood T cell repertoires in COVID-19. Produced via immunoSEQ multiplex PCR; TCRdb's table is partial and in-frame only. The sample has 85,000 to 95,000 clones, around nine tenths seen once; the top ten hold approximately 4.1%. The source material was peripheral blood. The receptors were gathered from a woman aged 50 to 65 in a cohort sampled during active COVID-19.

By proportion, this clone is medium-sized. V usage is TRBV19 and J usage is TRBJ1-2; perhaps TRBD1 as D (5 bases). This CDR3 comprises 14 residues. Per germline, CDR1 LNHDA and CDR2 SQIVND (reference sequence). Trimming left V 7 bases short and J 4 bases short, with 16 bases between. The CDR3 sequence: CASTQGSRGYGYTF. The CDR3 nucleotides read TGTGCCAGTACCCAGGGATCCCGAGGCTATGGCTACACCTTC.

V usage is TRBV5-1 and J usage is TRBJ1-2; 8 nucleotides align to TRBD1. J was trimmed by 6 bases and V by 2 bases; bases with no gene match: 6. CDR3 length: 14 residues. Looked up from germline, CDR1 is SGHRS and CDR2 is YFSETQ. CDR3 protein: CASSFTAGGDGYTF. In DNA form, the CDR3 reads TGCGCCAGCAGCTTTACCGCAGGGGGCGATGGCTACACCTTC.

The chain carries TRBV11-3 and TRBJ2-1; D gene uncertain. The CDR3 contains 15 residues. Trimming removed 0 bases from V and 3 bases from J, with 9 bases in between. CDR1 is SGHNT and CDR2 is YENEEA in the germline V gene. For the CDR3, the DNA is TGTGCCAGCAGCTTAGACCGACGGAGCTACAATGAGCAGTTCTTC. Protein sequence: CASSLDRRSYNEQFF.

The CDR3 DNA follows: TGTGCCAGTAGTATTCCTGCTAGGTCGCGCCATGAGCAGTTCTTC. Translating it yields CASSIPARSRHEQFF. The chain employs TRBV19 and TRBJ2-1; D is uncertain. Germline CDR1 and CDR2: LNHDA and SQIVND (reference sequence). With 3 bases removed from V and 8 bases from J, the gap between germline ends came to 17 bases. This CDR3 has 15 residues.

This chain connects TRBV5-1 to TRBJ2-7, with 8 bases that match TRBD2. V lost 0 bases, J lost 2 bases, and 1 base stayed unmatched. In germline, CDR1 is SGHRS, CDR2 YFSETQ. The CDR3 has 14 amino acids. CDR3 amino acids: CASSLAGGAYEQYF. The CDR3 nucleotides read TGCGCCAGCAGCTTGGCCGGGGGGGCCTACGAGCAGTACTTC.

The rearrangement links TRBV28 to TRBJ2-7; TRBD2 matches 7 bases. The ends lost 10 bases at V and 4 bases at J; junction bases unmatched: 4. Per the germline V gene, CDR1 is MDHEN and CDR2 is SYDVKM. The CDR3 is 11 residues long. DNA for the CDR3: TGTGCCACCCAGCGGGAATACGAGCAGTACTTC. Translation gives CATQREYEQYF.

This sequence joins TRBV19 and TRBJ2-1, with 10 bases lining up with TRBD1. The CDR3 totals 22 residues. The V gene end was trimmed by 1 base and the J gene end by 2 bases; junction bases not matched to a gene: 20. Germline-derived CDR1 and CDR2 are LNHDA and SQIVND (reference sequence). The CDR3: CASSIVRVIRNRGTGAYNEQFF. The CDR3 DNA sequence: TGTGCCAGTAGTATAGTTCGAGTGATCCGTAACCGGGGGACAGGGGCCTACAATGAGCAGTTCTTC.

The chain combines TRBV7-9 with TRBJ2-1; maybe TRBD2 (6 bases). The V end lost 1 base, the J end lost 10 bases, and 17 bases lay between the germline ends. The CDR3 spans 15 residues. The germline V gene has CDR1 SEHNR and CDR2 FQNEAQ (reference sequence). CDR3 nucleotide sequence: TGTGCCAGCAGCTTAGGGGGACTCCCGCAGCGGGAGCAGTTCTTC. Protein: CASSLGGLPQREQFF.

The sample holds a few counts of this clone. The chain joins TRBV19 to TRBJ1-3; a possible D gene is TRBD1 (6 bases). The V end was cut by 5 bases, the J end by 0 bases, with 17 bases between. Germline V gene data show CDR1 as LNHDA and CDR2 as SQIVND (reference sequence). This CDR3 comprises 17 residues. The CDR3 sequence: CASSVTLRGLSGNTIYF. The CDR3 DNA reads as TGTGCCAGTAGTGTCACACTCAGGGGCCTCTCTGGAAACACCATATATTTT.